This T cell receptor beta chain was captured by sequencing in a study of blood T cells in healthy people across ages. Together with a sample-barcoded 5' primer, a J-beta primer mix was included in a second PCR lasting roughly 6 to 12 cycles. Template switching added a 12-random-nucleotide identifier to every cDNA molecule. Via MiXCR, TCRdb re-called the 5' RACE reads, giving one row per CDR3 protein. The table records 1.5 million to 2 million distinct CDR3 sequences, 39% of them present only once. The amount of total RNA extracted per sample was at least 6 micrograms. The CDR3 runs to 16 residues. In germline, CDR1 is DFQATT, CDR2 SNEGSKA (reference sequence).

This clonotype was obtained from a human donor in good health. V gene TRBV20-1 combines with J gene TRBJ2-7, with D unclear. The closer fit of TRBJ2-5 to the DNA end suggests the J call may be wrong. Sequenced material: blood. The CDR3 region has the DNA TGCAGTGCTAGAGATGTTGGCCGGGTCTCCCAAGAGACCCAGTACTTC. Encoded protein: CSARDVGRVSQETQYF.